This T cell receptor (beta chain) was obtained from a study of blood T cells in healthy people across ages. Study conclusions and caveats: Versus aged donors, long-lived donors had higher diversity and more naive CD4+ cells.

The second PCR ran about 6 to 12 cycles with a sample-barcoded 5' primer and J-beta primers. Each CDR3 protein is one row after TCRdb ran MiXCR on the 5' RACE reads. Counted here are 850,000 or so distinct CDR3 sequences, more than 25% occurring once; the ten biggest clones make up roughly 17%. This clonotype was found many times. Its antigen remains unknown. V lost 1 base and J lost 1, with 9 bases in between. From germline, CDR1 is SGHTA and CDR2 FQGNSA. The CDR3 is 15 residues long. The TCR sequence derives from a woman aged 80 or older in good health. This chain joins TRBV7-2 and TRBJ2-3; D not certain. The sequencing sample was made of blood. The DNA for the CDR3 is TGTGCCAGCAGCTTAGTCGGCGCACGCACAGATACGCAGTATTTT. Residues: CASSLVGARTDTQYF. Filled out from reference TRBV7-2 and TRBJ2-3, the complete variable domain reads GAGVSQSPSNKVTEKGKDVELRCDPISGHTALYWYRQSLGQGLEFLIYFQGNSAPDKSGLPSDRFSAERTGGSVSTLTIQRTQQEDSAVYLCASSLVGARTDTQYFGPGTRLTVL.